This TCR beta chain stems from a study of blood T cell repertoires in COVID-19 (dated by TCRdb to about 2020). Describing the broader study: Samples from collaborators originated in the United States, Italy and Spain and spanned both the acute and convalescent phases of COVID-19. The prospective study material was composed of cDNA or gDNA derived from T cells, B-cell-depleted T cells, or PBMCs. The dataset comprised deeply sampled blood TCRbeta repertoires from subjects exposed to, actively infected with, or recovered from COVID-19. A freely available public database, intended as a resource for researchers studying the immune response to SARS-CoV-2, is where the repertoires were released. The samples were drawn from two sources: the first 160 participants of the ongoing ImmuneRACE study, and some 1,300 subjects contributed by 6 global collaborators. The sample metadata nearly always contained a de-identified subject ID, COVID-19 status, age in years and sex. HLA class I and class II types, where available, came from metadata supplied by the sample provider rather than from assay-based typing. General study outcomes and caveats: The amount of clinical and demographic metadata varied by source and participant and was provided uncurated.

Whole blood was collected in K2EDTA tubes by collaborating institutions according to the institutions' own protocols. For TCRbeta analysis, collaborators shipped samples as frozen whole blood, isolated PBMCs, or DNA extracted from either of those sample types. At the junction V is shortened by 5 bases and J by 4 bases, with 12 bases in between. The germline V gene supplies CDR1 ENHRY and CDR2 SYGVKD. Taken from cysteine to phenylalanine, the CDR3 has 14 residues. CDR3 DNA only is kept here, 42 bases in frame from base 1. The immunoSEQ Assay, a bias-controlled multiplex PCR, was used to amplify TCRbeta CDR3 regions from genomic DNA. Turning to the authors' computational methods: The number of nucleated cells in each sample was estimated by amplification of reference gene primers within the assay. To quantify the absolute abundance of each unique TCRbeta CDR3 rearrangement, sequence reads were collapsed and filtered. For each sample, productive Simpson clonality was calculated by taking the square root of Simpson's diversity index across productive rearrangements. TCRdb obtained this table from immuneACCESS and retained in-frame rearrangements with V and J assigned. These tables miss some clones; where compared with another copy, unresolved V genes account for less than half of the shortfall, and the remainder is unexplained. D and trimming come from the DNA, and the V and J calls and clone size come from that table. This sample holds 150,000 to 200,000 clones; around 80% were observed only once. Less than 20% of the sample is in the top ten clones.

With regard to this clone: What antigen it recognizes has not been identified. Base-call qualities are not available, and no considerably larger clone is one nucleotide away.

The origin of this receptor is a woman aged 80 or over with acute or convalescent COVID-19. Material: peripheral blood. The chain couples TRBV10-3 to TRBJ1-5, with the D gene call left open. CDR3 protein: CAISFTAGNQPQHF. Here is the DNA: TGTGCCATCAGTTTCACGGCCGGGAATCAGCCCCAGCATTTT.